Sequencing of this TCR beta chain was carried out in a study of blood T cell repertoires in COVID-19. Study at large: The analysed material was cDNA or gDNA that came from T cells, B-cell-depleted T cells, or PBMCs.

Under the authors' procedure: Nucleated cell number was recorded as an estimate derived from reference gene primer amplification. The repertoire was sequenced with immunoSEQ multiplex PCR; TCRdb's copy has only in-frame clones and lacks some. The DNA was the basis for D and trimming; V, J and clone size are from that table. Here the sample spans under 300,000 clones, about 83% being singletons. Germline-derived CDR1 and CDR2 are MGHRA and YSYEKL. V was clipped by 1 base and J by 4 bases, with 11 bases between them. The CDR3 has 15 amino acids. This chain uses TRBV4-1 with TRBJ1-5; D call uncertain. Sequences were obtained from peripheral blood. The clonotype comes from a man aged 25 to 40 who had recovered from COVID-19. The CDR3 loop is CASSQAQAANQPQHF. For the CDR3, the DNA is TGCGCCAGCAGCCAAGCCCAGGCAGCTAATCAGCCCCAGCATTTT.